Sequencing of this T cell receptor beta chain was carried out in a study of blood T cell repertoires in COVID-19 (dated by TCRdb to the early 2020s). In the study overall: The collaborator samples originated in the United States, Italy and Spain and spanned the acute and convalescent phases of COVID-19. Subjects who had been exposed to COVID-19, were actively infected with it, or had recovered from it provided the deeply sampled blood TCRbeta repertoires that made up the dataset. Sample metadata almost always included a de-identified subject ID, COVID-19 status, age in years and sex. Where HLA class I and class II types were available, the types were taken from metadata supplied by the sample provider, not from assay-based typing. The repertoires were made available in a free public database intended to serve as a resource for research on the immune response to SARS-CoV-2. Samples came from the ongoing ImmuneRACE study (first 160 participants) plus 1,254 subjects from 6 global collaborators. The prospective study material was composed of cDNA or gDNA derived from T cells, B-cell-depleted T cells, or PBMCs.

On the study overall, not on this receptor specifically: Clinical and demographic metadata were provided uncurated, with the amount varying by source and participant.

This clone has more than one count but fewer than ten. What antigen it recognizes has not been identified. No qualities accompany the bases; no much larger clone lies one base away. Per the germline V gene (reference sequence), SGHNT is the CDR1 and YYREEE is the CDR2. Cut back by 4 bases and 0 bases, the V and J ends lie 11 bases apart. Measured from the cysteine to the phenylalanine, the CDR3 is 15 residues long. Only CDR3 DNA remains: 45 bases, in frame from the first base. Whole blood was collected in K2EDTA tubes by collaborating institutions according to the institutions' own protocols. For TCRbeta analysis, collaborators shipped samples as frozen whole blood, isolated PBMCs, or DNA extracted from either of those sample types. TCRbeta CDR3 regions were amplified from genomic DNA using the immunoSEQ Assay, a bias-controlled multiplex PCR. In the authors' own workflow: The number of nucleated cells in each sample was estimated by amplification of reference gene primers within the assay. Sequence reads were collapsed and filtered to measure the absolute abundance of every unique TCRbeta CDR3 rearrangement. For each sample, productive Simpson clonality was calculated as the square root of Simpson's diversity index across productive rearrangements. TCRdb took over this immuneACCESS table, retaining in-frame rearrangements with V and J assigned. Such tables are incomplete; in checked studies, under half of the missing clones stem from an unresolved V gene, and the remainder is unexplained. The D gene and trimming were derived from the DNA, and the V and J assignments and clone size from that table. The sample has roughly 84,000 clones on record, over 70% of them singletons. In total, the top ten clones hold around 4.5% of the sample.

The rearrangement joined TRBV5-4 to TRBJ1-3; the D gene is possibly TRBD1, with 5 bases matching. The TCR originated in a woman aged 45-65 years with acute or convalescent COVID-19. Sequencing was carried out using peripheral blood. The encoded CDR3 is CASSPGGSSGNTIYF. The bases read TGTGCCAGCAGCCCCGGGGGGAGCTCTGGAAACACCATATATTTT.